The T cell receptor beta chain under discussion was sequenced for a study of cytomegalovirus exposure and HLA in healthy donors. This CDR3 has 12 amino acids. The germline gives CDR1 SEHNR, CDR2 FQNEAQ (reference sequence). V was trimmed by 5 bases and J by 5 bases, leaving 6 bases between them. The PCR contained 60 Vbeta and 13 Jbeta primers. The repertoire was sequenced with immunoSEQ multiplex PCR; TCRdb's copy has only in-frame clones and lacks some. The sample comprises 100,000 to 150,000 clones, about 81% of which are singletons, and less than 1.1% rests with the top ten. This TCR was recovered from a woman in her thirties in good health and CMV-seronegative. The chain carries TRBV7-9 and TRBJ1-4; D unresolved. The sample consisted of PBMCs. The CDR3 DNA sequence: TGTGCCAGCAGCCCCGAGAATGAAAAACTGTTTTTT. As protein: CASSPENEKLFF.